The rows below give T cell receptor beta chains drawn from one sample of a study of CD8 T cells in ankylosing spondylitis. TCRdb reprocessed the 5' RACE reads via MiXCR and lists one record per CDR3 protein. The repertoire consists of over 600,000 distinct CDR3 sequences, with 15% to 20% occurring once and the leading ten covering about 20%. The sequenced sample consisted of blood, either unsorted or a sorted T cell fraction (not recorded which). These receptors originate from a male donor with ankylosing spondylitis. The CDR3 runs from the conserved cysteine through the conserved F or W. The order of the fields is V gene, D gene, clone size, J gene, CDR3 DNA, CDR3 protein. A D gene is named only where the DNA matches it firmly. The size field is filled for only some rows; it gives once, few, many or a size class.

TRBV4-3	.	.	TRBJ2-7	TGCGCCAGCAGCCAAGATGGGGGGTACGAGCAGTACTTC	CASSQDGGYEQYF
TRBV7-2	.	few	TRBJ2-7	TGTGCCAGCAGCCCTCACGACAGTTCCTACGAGCAGTACTTC	CASSPHDSSYEQYF
TRBV12-3/TRBV12-4	.	few	TRBJ2-4	TGTGCCAGCAGTTTATCGCAGGGTGGAAACATTCAGTACTTC	CASSLSQGGNIQYF
TRBV9	.	few	TRBJ2-3	TGTGCCAGCAGCGTAGAGGTGACAGGCCGCACAGATACGCAGTATTTT	CASSVEVTGRTDTQYF
TRBV7-2	.	.	TRBJ2-3	TGTGCCAGCCGCGGGAACGGGAGAGATACGCAGTATTTT	CASRGNGRDTQYF
TRBV11-2	.	.	TRBJ2-1	TGTGCCAGCAGCTTAGAAGGGGATGGGCGCTACAATGAGCAGTTCTTC	CASSLEGDGRYNEQFF
TRBV5-1	TRBD1	few	TRBJ2-1	TGCGCCAGCAGCCGATGGACAGGGGTGGACAATGAGCAGTTCTTC	CASSRWTGVDNEQFF
TRBV7-3	.	.	TRBJ2-2	TGTGCCAGCAGCTTATACCCGGCGGTGACCGGGGAGCTGTTTTTT	CASSLYPAVTGELFF
TRBV5-1	TRBD1	.	TRBJ2-5	TGCGCCAGCAGAACCGGACAGGGCCTTGCGGAGACCCAGTACTTC	CASRTGQGLAETQYF
TRBV5-1	.	few	TRBJ2-2	TGCGCCAGCAGCCTGTTAAGCGGGACAGTTTCTTCCGGGGAGCTGTTTTTT	CASSLLSGTVSSGELFF
TRBV28	.	few	TRBJ1-5	TGTGCCAGCAGTTTAAAGCGCCCAGGGTGGCTCAGGGAACAACTGAAGCCCCAGCATTTT	CASSLKRPGWLREQLKPQHF
TRBV12-3/TRBV12-4	TRBD1	many	TRBJ1-3	TGTGCCAGCAGTTTGGGGACAGGAGGAAACACCATATATTTT	CASSLGTGGNTIYF
TRBV7-2	TRBD2	many	TRBJ2-7	TGTGCCAGCAGTTGGGAAGCGGGAGAGGCTTACGAGCAGTACTTC	CASSWEAGEAYEQYF
TRBV6-2/TRBV6-3	TRBD2	few	TRBJ2-2	TGTGCCAGCAGTACTAGCGGGAGCACCGCCGGGGAGCTGTTTTTT	CASSTSGSTAGELFF
TRBV2	.	.	TRBJ2-3	TGTGCCAGCAGTGAGAGGTTAGCCACAGATACGCAGTATTTT	CASSERLATDTQYF
TRBV19	TRBD2	.	TRBJ2-1	TGTGCCAGTAGTTCCTTAGCGGGGGAAACCCTCGACCCCTACAATGAGCAGTTCTTC	CASSSLAGETLDPYNEQFF
TRBV12-5	.	few	TRBJ2-7	TGTGCTAGTGGAGGGACTCTTTCCTACGAGCAGTACTTC	CASGGTLSYEQYF
TRBV5-6	.	.	TRBJ2-7	TGTGCCAGCAGCTTCCATCCAGATTACGAGCAGTACTTC	CASSFHPDYEQYF
TRBV20-1	TRBD2	.	TRBJ2-1	TGCAGTGCTGCTAGCGGGAGCATGCTTGAGCAGTTCTTC	CSAASGSMLEQFF
TRBV7-9	.	many	TRBJ2-7	TGTGCCAGCAGCCAGAGTTACTACGAGCAGTACTTC	CASSQSYYEQYF
TRBV4-1	TRBD1	.	TRBJ1-1	TGCGCCAGCAGCCTGATGCCCCAGGGGGCCAAACCCATGAACACTGAAGCTTTCTTT	CASSLMPQGAKPMNTEAFF
TRBV28	TRBD2	few	TRBJ2-7	TGTGCCAGCAGCCGACCGGGACTAGCGGGAGCCTCCTACGAGCAGTACTTC	CASSRPGLAGASYEQYF
TRBV4-2	TRBD2	few	TRBJ2-7	TGTGCCAGCAGCCAGGAGGGACTAGCGGATTCCTACGAGCAGTACTTC	CASSQEGLADSYEQYF
TRBV3-1	TRBD1	.	TRBJ2-5	TGTGCCAGCAGCCAAGACAACCGGGACAGATATCAAGAGACCCAGTACTTC	CASSQDNRDRYQETQYF
TRBV19	.	.	TRBJ1-3	TGTGCCAGCCCAGAGAGGGTCAAGGCTGGAAACACCATATATTTT	CASPERVKAGNTIYF
TRBV19	.	.	TRBJ2-1	TGTGCCAGTAGTATGGTGCTCGGGGACTACAATGAGCAGTTCTTC	CASSMVLGDYNEQFF
TRBV27	.	few	TRBJ1-5	TGTGCCAGCAGACCAACAGGGAATCAGCCCCAGCATTTT	CASRPTGNQPQHF
TRBV5-1	TRBD2	few	TRBJ2-7	TGCGCCAGCAGCACCCAACGACTAGCGGGAGGTGGAGAGCAGTACTTC	CASSTQRLAGGGEQYF
TRBV24-1	.	.	TRBJ2-7	TGTGCCACCCTCCGCGGGGTATGTTTAGGCGAGCAGTACTTC	CATLRGVCLGEQYF
TRBV28	.	.	TRBJ1-1	TGTGCCAGCAGTTTGGTCGCCCGGGCCACTGAAGCTTTCTTT	CASSLVARATEAFF
TRBV4-1	.	.	TRBJ2-7	TGCGCCAGCAGCCAAGACGGCAGTTGGTCTTACGAGCAGTACTTC	CASSQDGSWSYEQYF
TRBV2	.	.	TRBJ2-1	TGTGCCAGCAGTGATATGGTCAGGGGAGGGGGCAATGAGCAGTTCTTC	CASSDMVRGGGNEQFF
TRBV13	TRBD1	few	TRBJ2-4	TGTGCCAGCAGCCCGGGACAGGGGGCCAAAAACATTCAGTACTTC	CASSPGQGAKNIQYF
TRBV9	.	few	TRBJ2-3	TGTGCCAGCAGCACCCAGGGGACAGATACGCAGTATTTT	CASSTQGTDTQYF
TRBV29-1	TRBD2	many	TRBJ2-7	TGCAGCGTTGGAGGCCCGGGGACTAGCGTTTACGAGCAGTACTTC	CSVGGPGTSVYEQYF
TRBV28	TRBD1	.	TRBJ1-5	TGTGCCAGCAGGACAGCAGGGGGTCAGCCCCAGCATTTT	CASRTAGGQPQHF
TRBV7-3	TRBD2	.	TRBJ2-1	TGTGCCAGCAGCTTAAGACTAGCGGAGAATGAGCAGTTCTTC	CASSLRLAENEQFF
TRBV5-1	TRBD1	many	TRBJ2-1	TGCGCCAGCAGCTTGGTGACAGGGGGCGATGAGCAGTTCTTC	CASSLVTGGDEQFF
TRBV7-2	TRBD2	.	TRBJ2-7	TGTGCCAGCAGCTTAGGGAGCGGGGATACCTACGAGCAGTACTTC	CASSLGSGDTYEQYF
TRBV5-5	TRBD1	.	TRBJ1-4	TGTGCCAGCAGCATGACAGGGTCGGGAGAAAAACTGTTTTTT	CASSMTGSGEKLFF
TRBV5-1	.	.	TRBJ1-2	TGCGCCAGCAGCTCACTACCTGGGCAGGGCGACTATGGCTACACCTTC	CASSSLPGQGDYGYTF
TRBV6-1	.	.	TRBJ2-1	TGTGCCAGCACGTACGGGGGGCTAGCCTACAATGAGCAGTTCTTC	CASTYGGLAYNEQFF
TRBV29-1	.	few	TRBJ1-1	TGCAGCTCGGGACTTGGCACTGAAGCTTTCTTT	CSSGLGTEAFF
TRBV12-3/TRBV12-4	TRBD1	many	TRBJ1-5	TGTGCCAGCAGTTCCGGGACAGGGGACAATCAGCCCCAGCATTTT	CASSSGTGDNQPQHF
TRBV10-3	.	.	TRBJ2-3	TGTGCCATCAGTCCCCGTCAGGGCGAGGATACGCAGTATTTT	CAISPRQGEDTQYF
TRBV5-1	.	few	TRBJ1-4	TGCGCCAGCAGCTTGGGCCCGGACTCCGAAAAACTGTTTTTT	CASSLGPDSEKLFF
TRBV24-1	.	few	TRBJ1-6	TGTGCCACCAGTTCGGGCACCGGGAGAGATTCACCCCTCCACTTT	CATSSGTGRDSPLHF
TRBV9	.	.	TRBJ2-7	TGTGCCAGCAGCAACCGGGACTGGCCGAGCTCCTACGAGCAGTACTTC	CASSNRDWPSSYEQYF
TRBV7-6	TRBD2	.	TRBJ2-1	TGTGCCAGCAGCAAACTGGGACTAGCGGGGGGTAGCTATGAGCAGTTCTTC	CASSKLGLAGGSYEQFF
TRBV12-3/TRBV12-4	.	.	TRBJ2-1	TGTGCCAGCAGTTTAGTTGTGGTTCCGAAGAACAATGAGCAGTTCTTC	CASSLVVVPKNNEQFF
TRBV12-3/TRBV12-4	.	.	TRBJ2-5	TGTGCCAGCAGTTTTGGGAACCAAGAGACCCAGTACTTC	CASSFGNQETQYF
TRBV7-2	TRBD2	few	TRBJ2-1	TGTGCCAGCAGCTCGATGACTAGCGCGAGAGGCAATGAGCAGTTCTTC	CASSSMTSARGNEQFF
TRBV20-1	.	.	TRBJ2-5	TGCAGTGCTAGACCGGCATCGGGGGGCCTCATTCAAGAGACCCAGTACTTC	CSARPASGGLIQETQYF
TRBV12-3/TRBV12-4	TRBD1	.	TRBJ2-7	TGTGCCAGCAGATCCTCCGGGACAGGAGCCTACGAGCAGTACTTC	CASRSSGTGAYEQYF
TRBV20-1	TRBD1	many	TRBJ1-2	TGCAGTGCTAGTTACAGGGGATGGTATGGCTACACCTTC	CSASYRGWYGYTF